This T cell receptor (beta chain) was sequenced during a study of technical replicates of blood from a handful of donors. The germline V gene has CDR1 MGHDK and CDR2 SYGVNS. V dropped 8 bases and J dropped 0; count of bases not matched to a gene: 2. The CDR3 runs 13 residues. Some clones are missing from TCRdb's copy, which holds only in-frame ones; the method was immunoSEQ multiplex PCR. The repertoire holds about 44,000 clones, with 96% as singletons. The TCR comes from a human donor in good health. V gene TRBV25-1 combines with J gene TRBJ1-1; 8 bases match TRBD1. The sample consisted of T cells isolated from PBMCs. CDR3 sequence (DNA): TGTGCCAGCCGACAGGGGCTGAACACTGAAGCTTTCTTT. Its translation is CASRQGLNTEAFF.